Each of the 3 T cell receptor beta chains below was sequenced from the same sample in a study of shared clonotypes between healthy human individuals. TCRdb's table, derived via immunoSEQ multiplex PCR, lists solely in-frame clones and lacks some. This sample carries 2 million to 2.5 million clones, approximately 96% of them seen once, and the ten largest clones take 0.13%. The sequenced sample was naive CD4+ T cells sorted from blood. This sample's subset: CD45RA+ positively selected. The receptor source for this set is a man in his late teens or twenties in good health.

CDR3 DNA sequence: TGTGCCAGCAGCTTGAAGGCGGGAGGGTCTGGGGCCAACGTCCTGACTTTC. Amino acid sequence: CASSLKAGGSGANVLTF. The gene calls are TRBV5-4 and TRBJ2-6; 9 bases fit TRBD2. J lost 1 base, V lost 1 base, and 3 bases had no gene match. Germline V gene data show CDR1 as SGHNT and CDR2 as YYREEE (reference sequence). This CDR3 is built from 17 residues.

The V call is TRBV5-5, the J call TRBJ1-2; a weak D match, TRBD1 (5 bases). CDR3 length: 12 amino acids. Germline CDR1 is SGHKS and CDR2 is YYEKEE (reference sequence). V lost 2 bases, J lost 7 bases, and 9 bases lay in between. For the CDR3, the DNA is TGTGCCAGCAGCTTCGGGACGGGTGGCTACACCTTC. It yields the protein CASSFGTGGYTF.

The chain carries TRBV30 and TRBJ1-1; perhaps TRBD1 as D (6 bases). Germline V gene lookup returns CDR1 GTSNPN and CDR2 SVGIG (reference sequence). Deletions cut 1 base from V and 3 bases from J, with 12 bases between. This CDR3 comprises 14 residues. CDR3: CAWSADRMDTEAFF. The CDR3 DNA reads as TGTGCCTGGAGTGCGGACAGAATGGACACTGAAGCTTTCTTT.